This T cell receptor (beta chain) was observed in a study of T cells in Graves' hyperthyroidism and ophthalmopathy (dated by TCRdb to about 2019). Regarding the study in general: Peripheral blood samples were taken at the time of initial diagnosis, prior to any treatment. Following sampling, methimazole starting at 30 mg daily was given to hyperthyroidism patients, and high-dose intravenous methylprednisolone was given to ophthalmopathy patients. The 100 or so discovery patients were divided at random into training and test sets in a 7:3 ratio. According to the paper, TCR Vbeta CDR3 sequencing was carried out on approximately 140 peripheral blood samples, which came from over 40 ophthalmopathy, roughly 75 hyperthyroidism and some 17 progressor patients. The study also compared thyroid tissue and blood T-cell repertoires from several Graves' hyperthyroidism patients. A discovery cohort of roughly 100 patients, roughly 40 with Graves' ophthalmopathy and about 58 with stable Graves' hyperthyroidism, was used to find distinguishing TCR V-J signatures. Prospective prediction of ophthalmopathy was tested in an independent validation cohort of some 20 hyperthyroidism patients and 17 patients who later progressed to ophthalmopathy.

This clonotype was recorded at least ten times. Its antigen is still unknown. No base quality values were provided; no much bigger clone lies one nucleotide off. General findings and caveats noted by the study authors: In cross-validation, a model built on a 13 V-J signature told ophthalmopathy apart from stable hyperthyroidism with over 85% sensitivity and about 81% specificity, and in testing the same model reached 80%/75%. Most expanded thyroid clonotypes (frequency above 0.001) were also detected in blood, suggesting blood repertoires may reflect thyroid immune responses. No statistical method was used to fix the sample size in advance, and group allocation was not hidden from the investigators. In validation, the model predicted progression to ophthalmopathy with approximately 71% sensitivity and 72.22% specificity, a median of approximately 6.5 months before onset.

The CDR3 spans 14 residues, from the cysteine through the phenylalanine. The retained sequence is limited to the CDR3, 42 bases, with the frame set at the first base. Per the germline V gene, SGHVS is the CDR1 and FQNEAQ is the CDR2. The junction shows trimming of 5 bases on V and 1 base on J, plus 9 bases between the germline ends. Ophthalmopathy patients had moderately to severely active disease, with a Clinical Activity Score of 3 or more, a NOSPECS grade of 4 or more, and a disease duration of less than 3 months. The study excluded patients with uncontrolled infections, other autoimmune diseases, pregnancy or lactation. Diagnoses were established on the basis of clinical symptoms, serum thyroxine and TRAb, thyroid ultrasound, and orbital computed tomography. Ficoll-Paque density gradient centrifugation was used to isolate PBMCs from about 9.4 ml of fresh peripheral blood. Total RNA was extracted using Trizol reagent, and RNA quality was assessed on an Agilent 2100 Bioanalyzer.

The TCR beta CDR3 regions were amplified from RNA transcripts. The first round of RT-PCR for the TCR CDR3 was performed with the HTBI primer set and the Qiagen OneStep RT-PCR kit. The libraries were constructed in a second round of multiplex PCR and then size-selected and purified. Paired-end sequencing of the libraries was performed with 100 bp reads on an Illumina HiSeq2000. Under the source paper's analysis protocol: SOAPnuke was used to process the raw data, throwing out any read that contained adapters or uncalled bases, had a mean Phred below 15, or lacked an exact constant-primer or identifier match. COPE v1.2.5 was used to merge high-quality paired reads, and clonotypes were defined as unique nucleotide sequences. Clonotypes were aligned to IMGT TRBV, TRBD and TRBJ reference segments using MiTCR v1.1. The analysis was restricted to V-J combinations with a frequency above 0.0001, which together covered roughly 99% of the repertoires. The TCS score was defined as F50 (clonal expansion) divided by E x V (chaos), with BLOSUM62-based TCRdist calculated between CDR3 peptides within each V-J. Welch's t-statistics and random forest reduced 500 to 650 V-J features to roughly 13, which were used in a naive Bayes classifier (R e1071). TCRdb's own reprocessing of the public reads used fastp at Q25 and MiXCR and kept productive beta chains. Each CDR3 protein appears once, grouped with its most common genes and DNA. The authors' filters were not applied to this entry. This sample is represented by fewer than 500,000 distinct CDR3 sequences; around 15% of them were singletons. About 13% of the sample lies in the top ten.

This sequence was found in a man younger than 30 with Graves' ophthalmopathy. Input material: blood. The V gene is TRBV7-8 and the J gene is TRBJ2-1; the D gene cannot be resolved reliably. The CDR3 protein sequence reads: CASSPRQSYNEQFF. The DNA sequence follows: TGTGCCAGCAGCCCCCGGCAATCCTACAATGAGCAGTTCTTC. The CDR3, completed at both ends by the reference TRBV7-8 and TRBJ2-1 genes, gives the full variable domain GAGVSQSPRYKVAKRGQDVALRCDPISGHVSLFWYQQALGQGPEFLTYFQNEAQLDKSGLPSDRFFAERPEGSVSTLKIQRTQQEDSAVYLCASSPRQSYNEQFFGPGTRLTVL.